A selection of T cell receptor beta chains follows, all from one sample in a study of monozygotic twins with inflammatory bowel disease. TCRdb re-called the 5' RACE reads, yielding one record per CDR3 amino acid sequence without DNA. The data include approximately 330,000 distinct CDR3 sequences; the top ten clones carry around 2%. The sequenced sample consisted of blood. All receptors derive from a human donor with ulcerative colitis or Crohn's disease, or a healthy co-twin of an affected twin (not recorded which). The CDR3 runs from the conserved cysteine through the conserved F or W. The order of the fields is J gene, clone size, V gene, CDR3 protein. Clone size, where shown, is once, few, many, or a class for clones that have expanded.

TRBJ1-2	medium-sized	TRBV5-1	CASSLVSGAIYGYTF
TRBJ1-6	.	TRBV5-1	CASSSLPTFGGSPLHF
TRBJ1-1	.	TRBV6-1	CASSERENTEAFF
TRBJ2-5	.	TRBV7-9	CASRPGFRGGRQETQYF
TRBJ2-1	.	TRBV11-2	CASSLVGPAAYNEQFF
TRBJ2-2	.	TRBV19	CASRRENTGELFF
TRBJ2-2	.	TRBV6-1	CASRLTGTNTGELFF
TRBJ1-1	.	TRBV29-1	CSVLGGNTEAFF
TRBJ1-5	.	TRBV4-2	CASSHPRRYNQPQHF
TRBJ2-1	.	TRBV7-9	CASSLGLPYNEQFF
TRBJ2-7	.	TRBV29-1	CSVNRDPTSYEQYF
TRBJ2-5	.	TRBV9	CASSAVLAGGPETQYF
TRBJ2-2	.	TRBV6-4	CASRRQGDAGELFF
TRBJ2-2	.	TRBV27	CASSLTGKSRAGELFF
TRBJ2-6	.	TRBV5-1	CASSITGSGANVLTF
TRBJ1-6	.	TRBV28	CASSLGTGVNSPLHF
TRBJ1-2	.	TRBV6-1	CASSDTWEYGYTF
TRBJ1-2	.	TRBV7-2	CASSRGVWGYTF
TRBJ2-5	.	TRBV9	CASSAGRGIQETQYF
TRBJ2-2	.	TRBV5-4	CASSFQGWGDTGELFF
TRBJ2-3	.	TRBV30	CAWSRGRENTQYF
TRBJ1-4	.	TRBV18	CASSPPDRPNEKLFF
TRBJ2-2	.	TRBV15	CTTSPEARGGGELFF
TRBJ1-4	.	TRBV7-2	CASSQPGTANEKLFF
TRBJ2-2	.	TRBV7-2	CASSLEGSTGELFF
TRBJ2-1	.	TRBV19	CASSIGDEQFF
TRBJ2-2	.	TRBV24-1	CATSEGQLAVGELFF
TRBJ2-3	.	TRBV7-8	CASSLYLWSDTQYF
TRBJ2-7	.	TRBV20-1	CSADRQIYSYEQYF
TRBJ2-1	.	TRBV6-2/TRBV6-3	CASRTSGGTNEQFF
TRBJ1-6	.	TRBV20-1	CSARVGAGVSSPLHF
TRBJ1-6	.	TRBV5-1	CASSLSPGSEFSLHF
TRBJ1-4	.	TRBV6-1	CASSEAQGAAGGEKLFF
TRBJ2-7	.	TRBV5-1	CASSPGTGPYEQYF
TRBJ2-3	.	TRBV29-1	CSVEATGGDTQYF
TRBJ2-4	.	TRBV7-9	CASSLGTNKNIQYF
TRBJ1-1	.	TRBV20-1	CSAREPVTEAIF
TRBJ2-1	.	TRBV29-1	CSVGINYNEQFF
TRBJ2-5	.	TRBV5-1	CASSARTGTSGGRETQYF
TRBJ2-7	.	TRBV29-1	CSVLSLQAYEQYF